This T cell receptor (beta chain) was documented in a study of cytomegalovirus exposure and HLA in healthy donors (TCRdb year 2017). About the study as a whole: In an earlier analysis of 587 of the donors, 276 Gb of sequence data and just under 120 million unique TCR beta sequences from 150 million to 200 million T cells were reported. Approximately 310 gigabases of sequencing data and 80 million or so unique TCR sequences were included in an early release covering under 650 HLA-typed donors. Among the roughly 380 genotyped donors, 75% to 90% belonged to the genetic ancestry cluster associated with self-reported Caucasian donors. The study was designed to test whether signatures of past pathogen exposure could be identified by cataloging public T cell receptors. The study used immunosequencing to profile the T cell repertoires of 670 or so subjects and linked those repertoires to cytomegalovirus serostatus. Along with the approximately 620-subject first cohort, a separate validation cohort of over 90 different subjects was used. To predict cytomegalovirus infection status, the study combined high-throughput TCR immunosequencing, statistical association of individual TCRs with disease status, and machine learning. A later analysis re-examined previously published TCR beta repertoires from about 700 donors and added high-resolution HLA genotyping to investigate patterns of TCR occurrence. Rather than using new phenotypic data, the later analysis identified candidate immune exposures from TCR beta sequences and from how often those sequences occurred across donors. An earlier analysis of some 600 of the donors applied high-throughput TCR beta sequencing to assess whether each TCR beta V gene segment acted as functional or pseudogenic. Donor age, sex, ethnicity and CMV serostatus were collected together with the repertoire data. A later genetic analysis took genome-wide SNP genotypes for about 55% of the 666 donors and used that subset as a discovery cohort. Every repertoire in the discovery cohort had been generated on one and the same sequencing platform. HLA typing covered class I and class II loci at four-digit resolution. Typing coverage differed by locus: A, B, C, DRB1 and DQB1 were typed in about 629-640 donors, DQA1 in 522, DPA1 in approximately 600, and DPB1 in approximately 450. About five DR-DQ haplotypes were treated as single units for association and clustering because of strong linkage in the cohort. Across about 370 genotyped donors of the cohort, an average of about 240,000 unique TCR beta nucleotide sequences per donor were sequenced, and roughly a sixth of those sequences were non-productive. General conclusions and limits of the study: When HLA alleles, especially DR and DQ, strongly co-occurred, attributing TCR associations to individual alleles was difficult. In a later genetic analysis, a missense DCLRE1C variant was associated with V-gene and J-gene trimming of TCR beta chains, and the association was replicated in an independent cohort. In this cohort, only TCR beta chains were sequenced, and detectable features were limited by the absence of alpha or paired-chain data. In vitro tests confirmed that three of the cytomegalovirus-associated TCR beta chains recognize cytomegalovirus antigens. Cytomegalovirus status was reported to be diagnosed by the classifier with high specificity and sensitivity in both the original and validation cohorts. Most TCR sequences were observed very rarely across donors, whereas some public TCRs were present in many individuals. Compared with equally common non-associated chains, HLA-associated TCR beta chains in a later analysis were more clonally expanded and had lower generation probabilities. In an earlier analysis of approximately 590 of the donors, most TCR beta V segments were observed in productive rearrangements about 87% or about 30% of the time, broadly matching IMGT annotations. The authors suggested that the approach could potentially be generalized to other disease states and immunological phenotypes. Because some donors lacked HLA typing at each locus, the association tests relied only on the typed subset. A further reported finding was that TCR beta sequences accurately predicted the HLA-A and HLA-B alleles for most subjects in the first cohort. A later analysis found that most CMV-associated TCR beta chains appeared HLA-restricted, with HLA associations seemingly driven largely by CMV exposure. CMV serostatus was the only immune exposure information available for the cohort. Correlated functional status among segregating V segments might reflect linkage disequilibrium, but an unknown experimental factor could not be ruled out. The sequencing pipeline was judged likely to have produced a cluster of highly shared sequence variants as a technical artifact. Sequencing depth was assumed to be roughly uniform across donors in the presence/absence analyses, though that assumption may not hold. Because counts were too low, seventeen rarely observed V segments, including chromosome 9 orphons, were left out of the earlier analysis of 587 of the donors. According to a later analysis, TCR association rates differed among HLA loci, with DRB1 alleles showing the most associated TCRs and HLA-C alleles showing the fewest. The 87-base-pair reads could not distinguish some IMGT-functional V segments, including TRBV6-2 and TRBV6-3, so those segments were excluded. The study listed 150 to 200 TCR beta chains as associated with cytomegalovirus. A later analysis reported that several top co-occurrence clusters appeared linked to parvovirus B19, influenza, CMV and Epstein-Barr virus. A later genetic analysis reported fewer N-insertions in productive TCRs among donors in an Asian-associated ancestry cluster than the roughly 620-donor mean. A later analysis associated roughly 17,000 TCR beta sequences with specific HLA alleles at a false discovery rate of 0.05.

Library creation used the immunoSEQ multiplex PCR assay. For the multiplex PCR, a mixture combining 60 forward primers for TCR Vbeta segments and 13 reverse primers for TCR Jbeta segments was used. The CDR3 region of rearranged TCR beta genes was amplified from genomic DNA by a multiplex PCR assay. Amplified TCR beta libraries were sequenced as 87-base-pair reads on the Illumina HiSeq System. The published analysis was carried out like this. A later analysis tallied tens of millions of unique TCR beta chains across the 666 repertoires, and approximately 12 million of those chains were shared by two or more donors. To remove PCR and sequencing errors, raw reads were error-corrected and collapsed into unique sequences using a nearest-neighbor algorithm that merged closely related sequences. To assign V, D and J gene segments, CDR3 sequences were aligned to IMGT reference sequences. For a sequence to be retained, at least a six-nucleotide match to both a V gene segment and a J gene segment was required. A rearrangement counted as productive if the CDR3 had no stop codons and remained in frame with V and J, and every other rearrangement counted as non-productive. CDR3 was defined by IMGT convention, running from the second conserved V-encoded cysteine to the conserved J-encoded phenylalanine. The earlier analysis of about 560 of the donors excluded any sequence lacking an unambiguous match to a single V gene segment. An earlier analysis of 587 of the donors classified V segments as functional when productive rearrangements were above 56.7% and as segregating when the standard deviation between donors was above 5%. A statistical classification framework was built for diagnosing cytomegalovirus status from the catalog of TCR beta chain sequences. In a later analysis, TCR nucleotide sequences were compared against IMGT/GENE-DB human TR gene sequences so that V and J genes could be assigned. A later analysis assigned CDR3 sequences and most-parsimonious VDJ recombination scenarios with the TCRdist pipeline. A later analysis defined each TCR beta chain by its CDR3 amino acid sequence plus V-gene family, and excluded reads lacking a unique V-gene family. A later analysis removed over 500 highly shared, low-generation-probability nucleotide sequences to deal with suspected cross-contamination and a sequencing artifact. In a later analysis, a clonal expansion index was calculated for each public chain from normalized within-repertoire ranks of inferred template counts. In a later analysis, generation probabilities were computed with a VDJ recombination model fitted to out-of-frame rearrangements, and the resulting probabilities were checked against IGoR. In a later analysis, hypergeometric tests were used to score TCR-TCR, TCR-HLA and TCR-CMV co-occurrence, with a repertoire-size bias correction applied to TCR pairs. To estimate false discovery rates, a later analysis permuted the HLA or CMV assignments 20 times. In a later analysis, co-occurring TCRs were grouped with DBSCAN, and TCRdist sequence similarity was added when clustering was performed within HLA-allele-positive subsets. Repertoires with fewer than 30,000 or more than 120,000 public chains, plus five repertoires with anomalous nucleotide sharing, were excluded from co-occurrence clustering. TCRdb re-hosts the immuneACCESS table, in-frame sequences only. Its copies lack some clones; in the studies checked, an unresolved V gene accounts for under half of them, and the cause for the rest is not known. The V and J calls and clone size come from that table; D and trimming were worked out from the DNA. This sample lists roughly 190,000 clones; roughly 79% were detected once. Of the sample, 1.5% to 2% falls within the top ten clones.

Via the germline V gene (reference sequence), CDR1 is SEHNR and CDR2 FQNEAQ. Including the terminal cysteine and phenylalanine, the CDR3 comprises 14 residues. This entry keeps only the CDR3 DNA: 42 bases, framed from base 1. Clipping removes 4 bases from V and 4 bases from J, with 5 as the unmatched junction base count. This clone has only a few counts. Its target antigen remains unknown. No qualities accompany the bases; no much larger clone lies one base away. The cohort was made up of under 800 healthy bone marrow donors. At the time of sampling, all cohort members were nominally healthy, though unrecorded immune exposures were likely present. The donor was CMV seronegative and was included in the group of over 300 seronegative cohort members. Every donor gave a peripheral blood sample, and the peripheral blood mononuclear cells from that sample were used for TCR beta sequencing. The Qiagen DNeasy Blood Extraction Kit was used to extract genomic DNA from the blood cell samples.

Source material: PBMCs. This receptor was taken from a woman aged 18-29 years in good health and CMV-seronegative. The chain joins TRBV7-9 to TRBJ2-7; 9 nucleotides in the junction match TRBD1. The DNA reads as follows: TGTGCCAGCAGCTACGACAGGGGGGGGTACGAGCAGTACTTC. This encodes CASSYDRGGYEQYF.